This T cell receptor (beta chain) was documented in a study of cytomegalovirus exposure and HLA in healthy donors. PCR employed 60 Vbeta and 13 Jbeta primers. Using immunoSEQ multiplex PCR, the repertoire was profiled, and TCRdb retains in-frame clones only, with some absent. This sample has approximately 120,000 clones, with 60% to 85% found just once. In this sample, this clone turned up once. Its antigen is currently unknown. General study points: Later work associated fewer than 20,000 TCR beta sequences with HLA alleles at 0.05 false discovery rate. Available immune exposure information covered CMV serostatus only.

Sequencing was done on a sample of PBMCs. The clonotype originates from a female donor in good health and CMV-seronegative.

As DNA, the CDR3 is TGTGCCAGCAGCCTCGGGACAATCACTGAAGCTTTCTTT. Amino acids: CASSLGTITEAFF. The rearrangement links TRBV6-1 to TRBJ1-1; possible D gene TRBD1, 6 bases. CDR3 length: 13 amino acids. Between the trimmed V and J ends, which lost 6 bases and 4 bases, there was a span of 12 bases. Germline V lookup: CDR1 MNHNS, CDR2 SASEGT.